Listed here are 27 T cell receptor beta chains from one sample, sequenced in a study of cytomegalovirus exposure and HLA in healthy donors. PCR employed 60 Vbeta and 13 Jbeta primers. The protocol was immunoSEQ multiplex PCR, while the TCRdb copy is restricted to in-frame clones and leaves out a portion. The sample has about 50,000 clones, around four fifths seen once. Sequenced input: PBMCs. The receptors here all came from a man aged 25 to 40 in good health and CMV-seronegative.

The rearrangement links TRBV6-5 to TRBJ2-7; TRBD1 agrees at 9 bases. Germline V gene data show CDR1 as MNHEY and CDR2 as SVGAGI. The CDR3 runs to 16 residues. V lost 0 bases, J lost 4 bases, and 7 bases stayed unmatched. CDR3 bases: TGTGCCAGCAGTTACTCGACACCACAGGGGGCTTACGAGCAGTACTTC. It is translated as CASSYSTPQGAYEQYF.

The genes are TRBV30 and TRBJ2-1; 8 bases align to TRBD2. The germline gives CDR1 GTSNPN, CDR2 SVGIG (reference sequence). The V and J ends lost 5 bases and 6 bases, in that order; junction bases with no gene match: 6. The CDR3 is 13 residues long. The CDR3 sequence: CAWSSGGPNEQFF. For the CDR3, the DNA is TGTGCCTGGTCCTCGGGGGGGCCCAATGAGCAGTTCTTC.

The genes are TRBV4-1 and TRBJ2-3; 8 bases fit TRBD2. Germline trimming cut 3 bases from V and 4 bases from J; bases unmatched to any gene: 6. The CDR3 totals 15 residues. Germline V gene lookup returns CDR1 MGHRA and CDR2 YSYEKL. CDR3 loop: CASSQAAGVADTQYF. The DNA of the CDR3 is TGCGCCAGCAGCCAGGCAGCGGGGGTGGCAGATACGCAGTATTTT.

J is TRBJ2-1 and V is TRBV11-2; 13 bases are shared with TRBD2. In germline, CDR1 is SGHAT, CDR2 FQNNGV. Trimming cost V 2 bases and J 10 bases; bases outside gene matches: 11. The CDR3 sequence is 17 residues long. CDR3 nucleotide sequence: TGTGCCAGCAGCTTAAGGCTGGGGACTAGCGGGATAAGAGAGCAGTTCTTC. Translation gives CASSLRLGTSGIREQFF. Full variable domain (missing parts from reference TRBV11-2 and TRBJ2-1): EAGVAQSPRYKIIEKRQSVAFWCNPISGHATLYWYQQILGQGPKLLIQFQNNGVVDDSQLPKDRFSAERLKGVDSTLKIQPAKLEDSAVYLCASSLRLGTSGIREQFFGPGTRLTVL.

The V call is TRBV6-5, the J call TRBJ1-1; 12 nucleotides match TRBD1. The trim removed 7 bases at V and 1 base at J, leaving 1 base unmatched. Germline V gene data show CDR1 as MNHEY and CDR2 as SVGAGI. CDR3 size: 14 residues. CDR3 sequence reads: CASKGQGANTEAFF. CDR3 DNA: TGTGCCAGCAAGGGACAGGGGGCGAACACTGAAGCTTTCTTT.

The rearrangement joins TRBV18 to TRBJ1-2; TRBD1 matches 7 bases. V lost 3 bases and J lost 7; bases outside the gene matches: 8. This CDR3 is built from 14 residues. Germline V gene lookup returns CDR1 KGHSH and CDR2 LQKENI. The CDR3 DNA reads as TGTGCCAGCTCACCCGCCTCAGGGGGTCCTGGCTACACCTTC. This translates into CASSPASGGPGYTF. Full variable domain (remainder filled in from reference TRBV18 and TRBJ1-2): NAGVMQNPRHLVRRRGQEARLRCSPMKGHSHVYWYRQLPEEGLKFMVYLQKENIIDESGMPKERFSAEFPKEGPSILRIQQVVRGDSAAYFCASSPASGGPGYTFGSGTRLTVV.

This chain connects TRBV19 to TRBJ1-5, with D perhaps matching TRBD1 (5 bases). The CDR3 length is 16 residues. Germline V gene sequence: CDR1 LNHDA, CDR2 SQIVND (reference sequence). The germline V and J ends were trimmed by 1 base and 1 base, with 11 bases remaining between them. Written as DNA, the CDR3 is TGTGCCAGTAGTATAGTATTGGGGGGGAGCAATCAGCCCCAGCATTTT. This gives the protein CASSIVLGGSNQPQHF.

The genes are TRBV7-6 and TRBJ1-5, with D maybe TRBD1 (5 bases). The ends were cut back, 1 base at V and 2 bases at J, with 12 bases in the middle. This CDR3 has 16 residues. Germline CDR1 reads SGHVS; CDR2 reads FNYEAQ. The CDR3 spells CASSLGPQGGNQPQHF. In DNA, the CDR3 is TGTGCCAGCAGCTTAGGGCCTCAAGGGGGCAATCAGCCCCAGCATTTT.

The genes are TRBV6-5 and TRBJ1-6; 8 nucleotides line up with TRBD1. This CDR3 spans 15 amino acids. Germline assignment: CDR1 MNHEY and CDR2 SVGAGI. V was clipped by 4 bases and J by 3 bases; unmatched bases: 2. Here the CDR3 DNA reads TGTGCCAGCAGTTTAGGGACAGGCTATAATTCACCCCTCCACTTT. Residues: CASSLGTGYNSPLHF.

The CDR3 DNA follows: TGCGCCAGCAGCTCCCGGCGGGGACCCTACAATGAGCAGTTCTTC. Its translation is CASSSRRGPYNEQFF. The chain is built from TRBV5-1 and TRBJ2-1; TRBD2 might be the D (6 bases). CDR3 length: 15 amino acids. V shed 3 bases and J shed 2 bases, with 12 bases lying between them. Germline loops: CDR1 SGHRS, CDR2 YFSETQ.

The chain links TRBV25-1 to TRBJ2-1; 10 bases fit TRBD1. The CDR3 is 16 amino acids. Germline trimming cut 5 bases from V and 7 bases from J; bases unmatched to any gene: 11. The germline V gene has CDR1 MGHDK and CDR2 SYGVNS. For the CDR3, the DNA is TGTGCCAGCAGTCTTCCGCCGGGACAGGGGAGTAATGAGCAGTTCTTC. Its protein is CASSLPPGQGSNEQFF.

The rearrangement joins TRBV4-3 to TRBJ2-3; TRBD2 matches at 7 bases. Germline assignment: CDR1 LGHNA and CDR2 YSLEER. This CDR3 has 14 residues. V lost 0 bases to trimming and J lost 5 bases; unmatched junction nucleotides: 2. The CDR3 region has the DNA TGCGCCAGCAGCCAAGAAGTAGCGGGAGATACGCAGTATTTT. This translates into CASSQEVAGDTQYF.

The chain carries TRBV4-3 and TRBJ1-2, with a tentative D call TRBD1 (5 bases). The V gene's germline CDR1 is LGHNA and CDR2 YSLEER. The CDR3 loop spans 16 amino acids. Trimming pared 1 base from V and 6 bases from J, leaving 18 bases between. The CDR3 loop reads CASSQGFYDRPHGYTF. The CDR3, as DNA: TGCGCCAGCAGCCAAGGGTTCTATGACAGACCGCATGGCTACACCTTC.

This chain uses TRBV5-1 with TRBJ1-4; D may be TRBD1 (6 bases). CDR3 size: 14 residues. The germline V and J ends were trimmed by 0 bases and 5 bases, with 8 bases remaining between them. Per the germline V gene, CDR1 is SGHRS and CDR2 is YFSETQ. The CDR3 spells CASSLGQGNEKLFF. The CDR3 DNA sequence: TGCGCCAGCAGCTTGGGGCAGGGGAATGAAAAACTGTTTTTT.

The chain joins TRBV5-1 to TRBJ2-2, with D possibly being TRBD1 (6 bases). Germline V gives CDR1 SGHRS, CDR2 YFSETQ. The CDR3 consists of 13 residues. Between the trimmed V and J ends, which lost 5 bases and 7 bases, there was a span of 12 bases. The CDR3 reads CASSSQGIGELFF. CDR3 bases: TGCGCCAGCAGTTCACAGGGAATCGGGGAGCTGTTTTTT.

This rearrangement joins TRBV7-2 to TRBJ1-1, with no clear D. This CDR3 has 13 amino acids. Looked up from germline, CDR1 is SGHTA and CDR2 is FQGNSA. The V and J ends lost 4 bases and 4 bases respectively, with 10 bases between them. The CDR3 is CASSYGWLTEAFF. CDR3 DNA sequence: TGTGCCAGCAGCTATGGCTGGCTCACTGAAGCTTTCTTT.

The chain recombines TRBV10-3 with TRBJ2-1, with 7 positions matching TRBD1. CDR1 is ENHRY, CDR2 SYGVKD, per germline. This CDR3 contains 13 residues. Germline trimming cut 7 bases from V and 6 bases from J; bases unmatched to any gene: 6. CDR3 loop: CAIKRGRTNEQFF. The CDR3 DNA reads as TGTGCCATCAAGAGGGGGCGCACCAATGAGCAGTTCTTC.

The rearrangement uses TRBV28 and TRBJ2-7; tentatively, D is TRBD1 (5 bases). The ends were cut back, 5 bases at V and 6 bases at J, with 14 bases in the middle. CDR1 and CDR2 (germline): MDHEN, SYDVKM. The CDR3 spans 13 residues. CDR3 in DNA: TGTGCCAGCAGTCCGGGCCTAGGGGTCGAGCAGTACTTC. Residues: CASSPGLGVEQYF.

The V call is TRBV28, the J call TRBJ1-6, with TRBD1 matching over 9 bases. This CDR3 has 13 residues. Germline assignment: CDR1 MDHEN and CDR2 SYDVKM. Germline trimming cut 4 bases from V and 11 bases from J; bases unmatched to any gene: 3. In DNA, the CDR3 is TGTGCCAGCAGTTGGGACAGGGAAACACCCCTCCACTTT. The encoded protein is CASSWDRETPLHF.

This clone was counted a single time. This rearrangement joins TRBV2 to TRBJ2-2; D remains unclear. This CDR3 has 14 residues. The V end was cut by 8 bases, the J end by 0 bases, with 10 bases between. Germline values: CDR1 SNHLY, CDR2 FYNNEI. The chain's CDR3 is CASRKQPNTGELFF. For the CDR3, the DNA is TGTGCCAGCCGGAAACAGCCGAACACCGGGGAGCTGTTTTTT.

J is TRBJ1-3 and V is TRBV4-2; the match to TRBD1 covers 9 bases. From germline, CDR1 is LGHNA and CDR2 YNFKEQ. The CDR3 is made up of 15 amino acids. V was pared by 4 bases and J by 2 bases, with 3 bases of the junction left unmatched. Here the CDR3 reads CASSPDRGAGNTIYF. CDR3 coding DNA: TGTGCCAGCAGCCCCGACAGGGGGGCTGGAAACACCATATATTTT.

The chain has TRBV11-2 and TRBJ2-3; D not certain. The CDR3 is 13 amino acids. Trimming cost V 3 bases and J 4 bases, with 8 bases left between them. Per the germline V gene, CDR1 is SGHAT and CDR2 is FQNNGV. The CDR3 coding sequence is TGTGCCAGCAGCTTCTCCGGAGCAGATACGCAGTATTTT. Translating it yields CASSFSGADTQYF.

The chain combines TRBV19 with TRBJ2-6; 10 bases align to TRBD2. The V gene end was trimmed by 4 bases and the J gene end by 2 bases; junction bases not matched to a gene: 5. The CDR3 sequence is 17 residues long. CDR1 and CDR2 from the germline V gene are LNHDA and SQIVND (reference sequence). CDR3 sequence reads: CASSRLAGVAGANVLTF. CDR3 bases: TGTGCCAGTAGTAGGCTAGCGGGAGTGGCTGGGGCCAACGTCCTGACTTTC.

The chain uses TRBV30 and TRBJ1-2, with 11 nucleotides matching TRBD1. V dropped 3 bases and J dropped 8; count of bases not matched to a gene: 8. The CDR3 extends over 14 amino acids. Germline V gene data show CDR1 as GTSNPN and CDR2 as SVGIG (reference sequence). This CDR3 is CAWRRTGGAGGYTF. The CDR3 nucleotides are TGTGCCTGGAGAAGGACAGGGGGCGCGGGAGGCTACACCTTC.

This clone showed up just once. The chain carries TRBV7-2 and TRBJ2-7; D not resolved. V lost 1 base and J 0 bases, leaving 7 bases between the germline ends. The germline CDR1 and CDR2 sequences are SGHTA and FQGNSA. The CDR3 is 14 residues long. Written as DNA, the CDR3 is TGTGCCAGCAGCTTAGGACTCAGCTCCTACGAGCAGTACTTC. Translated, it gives CASSLGLSSYEQYF.

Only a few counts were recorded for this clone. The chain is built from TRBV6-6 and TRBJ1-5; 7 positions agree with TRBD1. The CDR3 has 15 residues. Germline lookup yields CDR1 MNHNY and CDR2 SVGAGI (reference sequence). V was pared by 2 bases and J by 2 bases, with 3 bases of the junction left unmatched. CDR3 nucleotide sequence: TGTGCCAGCAGTTACACCGGACAGGGCAATCAGCCCCAGCATTTT. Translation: CASSYTGQGNQPQHF.

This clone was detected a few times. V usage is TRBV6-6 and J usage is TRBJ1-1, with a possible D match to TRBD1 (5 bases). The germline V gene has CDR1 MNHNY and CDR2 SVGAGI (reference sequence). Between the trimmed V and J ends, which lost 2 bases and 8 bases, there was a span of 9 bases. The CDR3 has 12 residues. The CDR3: CASSYINREAFF. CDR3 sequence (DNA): TGTGCCAGCAGTTACATTAACAGGGAAGCTTTCTTT.